The 8 T cell receptor beta chains below were found in one sample sequenced in a study of PD-L1 blockade in urothelial cancer. Time point defined: peripheral blood 6 weeks after treatment start. The assay was immunoSEQ multiplex PCR, and TCRdb's table has in-frame clones only and misses some. The repertoire holds about 120,000 clones, roughly 83% seen once, with roughly 2.3% in the top ten. The specimen comprised PBMCs, sampled around atezolizumab (anti-PD-L1) treatment. The origin of the receptors is a man aged 50-60 years with urothelial cancer.

The V call is TRBV5-1, the J call TRBJ2-7, with TRBD2 matching over 9 bases. This CDR3 comprises 15 residues. Germline V gives CDR1 SGHRS, CDR2 YFSETQ. Trimming at V came to 4 bases and at J to 3 bases, leaving 8 bases not matched to a gene. The CDR3 region is CASSKTSGRSYEQYF. In DNA form, the CDR3 reads TGCGCCAGCAGCAAAACAAGCGGGAGGAGCTACGAGCAGTACTTC.

The rearrangement uses TRBV5-1 and TRBJ2-5; 9 nucleotides line up with TRBD1. The CDR3 is 15 residues long. J gave up 5 bases and V 3 bases, and 8 bases lay outside the gene matches. Germline V gives CDR1 SGHRS, CDR2 YFSETQ. The CDR3 DNA reads as TGCGCCAGCAGCTCCGGGACAGGGATGTGGGAGACCCAGTACTTC. It is translated as CASSSGTGMWETQYF.

This clone was detected once. The gene calls are TRBV11-3 and TRBJ1-1; a possible D gene is TRBD1 (5 bases). V dropped 1 base and J dropped 5 bases, with 14 bases sitting between them. CDR3 length: 15 amino acids. Germline V lookup: CDR1 SGHNT, CDR2 YENEEA. The CDR3 loop is CASSLGAGFSTEAFF. CDR3 sequence (DNA): TGTGCCAGCAGCTTAGGTGCAGGGTTTTCGACTGAAGCTTTCTTT.

The chain employs TRBV7-9 and TRBJ1-6, with 7 bases aligning to TRBD1. CDR1 is SEHNR, CDR2 FQNEAQ, per germline (reference sequence). V shed 4 bases, J shed 6 bases, and the junction held 6 bases outside the gene matches. The CDR3 extends over 15 amino acids. Here the CDR3 reads CASSSEQGLNSPLHF. The CDR3 coding sequence is TGTGCCAGCAGCTCCGAACAGGGGCTTAATTCACCCCTCCACTTT. Full variable domain (outside the CDR3, taken from reference TRBV7-9 and TRBJ1-6): DTGVSQNPRHKITKRGQNVTFRCDPISEHNRLYWYRQTLGQGPEFLTYFQNEAQLEKSRLLSDRFSAERPKGSFSTLEIQRTEQGDSAMYLCASSSEQGLNSPLHFGNGTRLTVT.

The chain combines TRBV10-3 with TRBJ2-1; D might be TRBD2 (6 bases). This CDR3 has 13 residues. The germline V gene encodes CDR1 ENHRY and CDR2 SYGVKD. The V gene lost 2 bases and the J gene lost 8 bases, with 10 bases spanning the gap. The CDR3 region is CAISELLAHEQFF. The CDR3 DNA is TGTGCCATCAGTGAGCTCCTAGCGCATGAGCAGTTCTTC.

V is TRBV11-3 and J is TRBJ1-1; D not certain. The V end was cut by 1 base, the J end by 3 bases, with 9 bases between. This CDR3 is 14 amino acids long. Germline CDR1 and CDR2: SGHNT and YENEEA. The DNA for the CDR3 is TGTGCCAGCAGCTTAGTTGGGGAGGACACTGAAGCTTTCTTT. This sequence encodes CASSLVGEDTEAFF.

The chain is built from TRBV27 and TRBJ2-7, with 8 bases aligning to TRBD1. This CDR3 has 17 amino acids. Unmatched junction bases numbered 12, after V lost 3 bases and J lost 2 bases. Germline V gives CDR1 MNHEY, CDR2 SMNVEV (reference sequence). CDR3 sequence (DNA): TGTGCCAGCAGTTTTAAAGGGCCCCAGACAGGGGCCTACGAGCAGTACTTC. It codes for CASSFKGPQTGAYEQYF.

The chain recombines TRBV10-3 with TRBJ2-7; TRBD1 agrees at 11 bases. This CDR3 is 16 amino acids long. V gave up 4 bases and J gave up 5 bases; unmatched junction bases: 10. Per germline, CDR1 ENHRY and CDR2 SYGVKD. CDR3 DNA: TGTGCCATCAGTGCAACCACGGGGACAGGGGGGGACGAGCAGTACTTC. Its translation: CAISATTGTGGDEQYF.